Shown below are 19 T cell receptor beta chains from a single sample sequenced in a study of CD8+ T cells in alopecia areata. RNA extraction was followed by reverse transcription into cDNA, which acted as the sequencing template. Measured with immunoSEQ multiplex PCR; TCRdb has only the in-frame clones, and not every one. The table has 150,000 to 200,000 clones, about 67% seen once. Sequenced material: CD8+ T cells sorted from blood, taken at week 0. These receptors were collected from a human donor with alopecia areata.

The chain employs TRBV11-2 and TRBJ2-7; D is undetermined. Germline loops: CDR1 SGHAT, CDR2 FQNNGV. Trimming removed 2 bases at V and 5 bases at J, with 4 bases between. The CDR3 covers 11 residues. The CDR3: CASSLRDEQYF. The CDR3 nucleotides are TGTGCCAGCAGCTTAAGGGACGAGCAGTACTTC.

The rearrangement uses TRBV4-1 and TRBJ1-5, with D possibly matching TRBD1 (5 bases). Germline V CDR1 and CDR2: MGHRA, YSYEKL. The CDR3 is 17 amino acids. V gave up 0 bases and J gave up 3 bases, with 15 bases separating them. This CDR3 is CASSQDPPGLANQPQHF. As DNA, the CDR3 is TGCGCCAGCAGCCAAGATCCCCCAGGGCTAGCCAATCAGCCCCAGCATTTT.

J is TRBJ2-7 and V is TRBV2; D could derive from TRBD1 or TRBD2 (5 bases each). This CDR3 comprises 15 residues. From germline, CDR1 is SNHLY and CDR2 FYNNEI. Trimming removed 3 bases from V and 2 bases from J, with 14 bases in between. CDR3 nucleotides: TGTGCCAGCAGTGAGAACGAGGGGCCGGCCTACGAGCAGTACTTC. It is translated as CASSENEGPAYEQYF.

The J gene is TRBJ1-6, the V gene TRBV5-6; D is uncertain. The CDR3 covers 14 residues. Trimming took off 4 bases at V and 7 bases at J, with 12 bases between the two ends. CDR1 is SGHDT, CDR2 YYEEEE, per germline. The CDR3 loop is CASSLVAPNSPLHF. The CDR3 bases are TGTGCCAGCAGCCTCGTGGCCCCGAATTCACCCCTCCACTTT.

The chain uses TRBV13 and TRBJ2-7, with a possible D match to TRBD1 (6 bases). Trimming shortened V by 5 bases and J by 4 bases, and 15 bases separated the two germline ends. The CDR3 loop spans 14 amino acids. The germline V gene has CDR1 PRHDT and CDR2 FYEKMQ (reference sequence). DNA for the CDR3: TGTGCCAGCAGCCCAGGGGATAGGCCTTACGAGCAGTACTTC. This gives the protein CASSPGDRPYEQYF.

This sequence joins TRBV13 and TRBJ2-1, with 9 bases matching TRBD2. Germline V gene sequence: CDR1 PRHDT, CDR2 FYEKMQ (reference sequence). CDR3 length equals 16 residues. J lost 5 bases, V lost 0 bases, and 5 bases had no gene match. CDR3 sequence reads: CASSLGGLAINNEQFF. Written as DNA, the CDR3 is TGTGCCAGCAGCTTAGGAGGACTAGCGATCAACAATGAGCAGTTCTTC.

This clone was counted between two and nine times. The CDR3 coding sequence is TGTGCCATCAGCCAAACCCCCAAACGCTTGGGACAAGAGACCCAGTACTTC. As protein: CAISQTPKRLGQETQYF. The chain links TRBV10-3 to TRBJ2-5, with no clear D. This CDR3 has 17 residues. Per germline, CDR1 ENHRY and CDR2 SYGVKD. V was pared by 6 bases and J by 2 bases, with 22 bases between.

This clone was picked up a small number of times. The chain has TRBV28 and TRBJ1-1; D remains ambiguous. The CDR3 contains 15 residues. Germline-derived CDR1 and CDR2 are MDHEN and SYDVKM. Trimming took off 10 bases at V and 1 base at J, with 19 bases between the two ends. The CDR3 is CAMQPVGRSNTEAFF. CDR3 in DNA: TGTGCCATGCAACCCGTCGGCAGATCGAACACTGAAGCTTTCTTT.

The CDR3 coding sequence is TGTGCCAGCAGCCTTGAGACGTCGGGAAAACTGTTTTTT. It specifies CASSLETSGKLFF. This sequence joins TRBV7-9 and TRBJ1-4; D unresolved. V was trimmed by 5 bases and J by 10 bases, leaving 14 bases between them. The CDR3 sequence is 13 residues long. Germline V CDR1 and CDR2: SEHNR, FQNEAQ (reference sequence). Variable domain in full (rest from reference TRBV7-9 and TRBJ1-4): DTGVSQNPRHKITKRGQNVTFRCDPISEHNRLYWYRQTLGQGPEFLTYFQNEAQLEKSRLLSDRFSAERPKGSFSTLEIQRTEQGDSAMYLCASSLETSGKLFFGSGTQLSVL.

CDR3 nucleotide sequence: TGTGCCAGCAGTGAAGTGGGTCCGCCAAAGGCCCAGTACTTC. Translating gives CASSEVGPPKAQYF. V gene TRBV6-1 combines with J gene TRBJ2-5; D gene unclear. This CDR3 region has 14 residues. Trimming pared 1 base from V and 9 bases from J, leaving 15 bases between. Germline V gene sequence: CDR1 MNHNS, CDR2 SASEGT.

This clone has more than one count but fewer than ten. The J gene is TRBJ2-1, the V gene TRBV5-1; 14 bases match TRBD2. CDR1 is SGHRS, CDR2 YFSETQ, per germline. The V segment lost 4 bases and the J segment 9 bases; nucleotides outside the gene matches: 12. This CDR3 comprises 17 residues. This CDR3 is CASSPGTSGGSFPEQFF. The CDR3 DNA follows: TGCGCCAGCAGCCCAGGGACTAGCGGGGGTTCGTTTCCTGAGCAGTTCTTC.

The chain recombines TRBV23-1 with TRBJ2-7; maybe TRBD2 (6 bases). TRBV23-1 is an ORF; its function is uncertain. Trimming shortened V by 6 bases and J by 6 bases, and 21 bases separated the two germline ends. The CDR3 totals 15 residues. CDR3 coding DNA: TGCGCCAGCAGCCAGGCGGGACTGAGTATATGCGAGCAGTACTTC. As protein: CASSQAGLSICEQYF.

In the case of this clone: This likely came from a read error, as a far larger clone is one base away. This chain joins TRBV7-8 and TRBJ2-1; 9 bases align to TRBD1. The CDR3 is made up of 15 amino acids. V lost 5 bases, J lost 2 bases, and 4 bases stayed unmatched. Germline CDR1 reads SGHVS; CDR2 reads FQNEAQ. The CDR3 DNA reads TGTGCCAGCAGCCCCGGGACAGGGACCTACAATGAGCAGTTCTTC. This encodes CASSPGTGTYNEQFF.

This rearrangement joins TRBV7-9 to TRBJ2-5; TRBD2 might be the D (5 bases). The CDR3 covers 14 residues. Trimming took 5 bases from V and 5 from J, leaving 15 bases between them. Per the germline V gene, CDR1 is SEHNR and CDR2 is FQNEAQ (reference sequence). CDR3 protein: CASSQATPGETQYF. CDR3 bases: TGTGCCAGCAGCCAGGCCACCCCGGGGGAGACCCAGTACTTC.

The chain joins TRBV14 to TRBJ1-2, with D tentatively TRBD1 (6 bases). V lost 8 bases, J lost 7 bases, and 14 bases lay in between. Germline-derived CDR1 and CDR2 are SGHDN and FVKESK. The CDR3 extends over 12 amino acids. CDR3 nucleotide sequence: TGTGCCAGCGGACGACAGGTCGGTGGCTACACCTTC. Amino acids: CASGRQVGGYTF.

V usage is TRBV6-1 and J usage is TRBJ1-2; possibly TRBD1 for D (5 bases). CDR3 length: 16 residues. Germline CDR1 reads MNHNS; CDR2 reads SASEGT. The V gene lost 0 bases and the J gene lost 4 bases, with 15 bases spanning the gap. The CDR3 is CASSEAGGRSGYGYTF. CDR3 bases: TGTGCCAGCAGTGAAGCTGGGGGGAGATCGGGCTATGGCTACACCTTC.

This chain uses TRBV29-1 with TRBJ2-1; D ambiguous. The CDR3 is 13 amino acids. The germline V gene encodes CDR1 SQVTM and CDR2 ANQGSEA. V lost 2 bases to trimming and J lost 5 bases, with 10 bases between them. CDR3 region: CSVESAVDNEQFF. As DNA, the CDR3 is TGCAGCGTTGAATCGGCAGTGGACAATGAGCAGTTCTTC.

The rearrangement links TRBV13 to TRBJ2-5, with 8 bases lining up with TRBD2. The V and J ends lost 2 bases and 1 base, in that order; junction bases with no gene match: 15. The length of the CDR3 is 19 residues. Germline assignment: CDR1 PRHDT and CDR2 FYEKMQ (reference sequence). The CDR3 region has the DNA TGTGCCAGCAGCTTAAGGGCCGGACTAGCCGGTTCCTCCCAAGAGACCCAGTACTTC. Its protein product is CASSLRAGLAGSSQETQYF.

This clone appeared a few times. The V gene is TRBV19, the J gene TRBJ2-5; maybe TRBD1 (5 bases). V was cut by 3 bases and J by 2 bases, with 7 bases left in between. The CDR3 totals 13 residues. Germline V CDR1 and CDR2: LNHDA, SQIVND (reference sequence). In DNA, the CDR3 is TGTGCCAGTAGTATCGACAGTCAAGAGACCCAGTACTTC. Its protein product is CASSIDSQETQYF.